Presented here are 29 T cell receptor beta chains from one specimen sequenced in a study of blood T cell repertoires in COVID-19. The method was immunoSEQ multiplex PCR; TCRdb's version includes in-frame clones alone and lacks a portion of them. The table lists approximately 82,000 clones, approximately 80% of them singletons, with about 13% in the top ten. Source material: peripheral blood. These receptors all come from a human donor in a cohort sampled during active COVID-19.

The chain combines TRBV19 with TRBJ1-2, with TRBD1 as a possible D gene (6 bases). V lost 5 bases and J 4 bases, leaving 14 bases between the germline ends. The CDR3 has 14 amino acids. Germline CDR1 and CDR2: LNHDA and SQIVND (reference sequence). The chain's CDR3 is CASSGTYRAYGYTF. The DNA of the CDR3 is TGTGCCAGTAGTGGGACATACAGGGCCTATGGCTACACCTTC.

This sequence joins TRBV18 and TRBJ2-3; possible D gene TRBD1, 6 bases. The CDR3 has 16 residues. Trimming shortened V by 6 bases and J by 5 bases, and 21 bases separated the two germline ends. Germline V gives CDR1 KGHSH, CDR2 LQKENI. Here the CDR3 DNA reads TGTGCCAGCTCTCCCGGGACATCTGCTAGGGGAGATACGCAGTATTTT. Protein: CASSPGTSARGDTQYF. The full variable domain, in which reference TRBV18 and TRBJ2-3 provide the parts outside the CDR3, is NAGVMQNPRHLVRRRGQEARLRCSPMKGHSHVYWYRQLPEEGLKFMVYLQKENIIDESGMPKERFSAEFPKEGPSILRIQQVVRGDSAAYFCASSPGTSARGDTQYFGPGTRLTVL.

The chain links TRBV6-5 to TRBJ1-6; no clear D gene. Germline assignment: CDR1 MNHEY and CDR2 SVGAGI. Trimming took 8 bases from V and 4 from J, leaving 6 bases between them. The CDR3 extends over 12 amino acids. The CDR3 sequence: CASAVYNSPLHF. CDR3 bases: TGTGCCAGCGCGGTTTATAATTCACCCCTCCACTTT.

The genes are TRBV5-1 and TRBJ2-7, with 7 positions matching TRBD2. The CDR3 is 15 amino acids. V was pared by 0 bases and J by 0 bases, with 3 bases of the junction left unmatched. In germline, CDR1 is SGHRS, CDR2 YFSETQ. In DNA, the CDR3 is TGCGCCAGCAGCTTGGTGCGGGGGAGCTCCTACGAGCAGTACTTC. Protein: CASSLVRGSSYEQYF.

The chain links TRBV5-6 to TRBJ2-1; D is uncertain. V shed 3 bases and J shed 7 bases, with 14 bases lying between them. The CDR3 has 14 amino acids. Germline assignment: CDR1 SGHDT and CDR2 YYEEEE. CDR3 protein: CASSSPTGSNEQFF. CDR3 nucleotide sequence: TGTGCCAGCAGCTCACCTACGGGTTCGAATGAGCAGTTCTTC.

This chain uses TRBV7-9 with TRBJ2-5; 9 bases fit TRBD1. The germline CDR1 and CDR2 sequences are SEHNR and FQNEAQ (reference sequence). V was clipped by 5 bases and J by 4 bases; unmatched bases: 8. The CDR3 covers 15 residues. CDR3 nucleotides: TGTGCCAGCAGCCAAACAGGGGGCGGCGGAGAGACCCAGTACTTC. Residues: CASSQTGGGGETQYF.

The chain recombines TRBV11-2 with TRBJ1-6; D is unclear. Germline loops: CDR1 SGHAT, CDR2 FQNNGV. The CDR3 sequence is 17 residues long. Trimming removed 6 bases at V and 1 base at J, with 16 bases between. The CDR3 region is CASSRWGGLSYNSPLHF. DNA for the CDR3: TGTGCCAGCAGTCGGTGGGGAGGGCTTTCCTATAATTCACCCCTCCACTTT.

V and J are TRBV12-3 or TRBV12-4 and TRBJ1-2; D perhaps matches TRBD1 (6 bases). The ends were cut back, 2 bases at V and 6 bases at J, with 10 bases in the middle. The CDR3 loop spans 13 amino acids. This CDR3 is CASSLLGHDGYTF. The CDR3 DNA reads as TGTGCCAGCAGTTTACTGGGACACGATGGCTACACCTTC.

This chain connects TRBV7-3 to TRBJ2-2, with a weak D call TRBD1 (5 bases). Germline V CDR1 and CDR2: SGHTA, FQGTGA. V lost 3 bases to trimming and J lost 2 bases, with 10 bases between them. The CDR3 covers 15 residues. CDR3 loop: CASSFDRANTGELFF. As DNA, the CDR3 is TGTGCCAGCAGCTTCGACAGAGCCAACACCGGGGAGCTGTTTTTT.

V gene TRBV5-1 combines with J gene TRBJ2-3; the D gene is possibly TRBD1 (5 bases). Germline loops: CDR1 SGHRS, CDR2 YFSETQ. The CDR3 consists of 15 residues. Trimming took 1 base from V and 1 from J, leaving 10 bases between them. The CDR3 DNA reads TGCGCCAGCAGCTTGAGTGGGGCAGGCACAGATACGCAGTATTTT. Its translation: CASSLSGAGTDTQYF.

V and J are TRBV6-2 or TRBV6-3 and TRBJ1-6; 8 bases are shared with TRBD1. The CDR3 totals 15 residues. Germline V gene sequence: CDR1 MNHEY, CDR2 SVGEGT. V lost 5 bases to trimming and J lost 7 bases; unmatched junction nucleotides: 7. The CDR3 loop reads CASSRTGTLNSPLHF. The CDR3 DNA follows: TGTGCCAGCAGTCGGACAGGGACCCTGAATTCACCCCTCCACTTT.

The chain couples TRBV14 to TRBJ1-5; possible D gene TRBD1, 5 bases. Deletions cut 3 bases from V and 2 bases from J, with 8 bases between. In germline, CDR1 is SGHDN, CDR2 FVKESK. This CDR3 has 14 residues. CDR3 loop: CASSQLGGNQPQHF. The CDR3 coding sequence is TGTGCCAGCAGCCAGCTAGGGGGCAATCAGCCCCAGCATTTT.

The rearrangement uses TRBV5-4 and TRBJ1-2, with D unclear. The CDR3 runs to 12 residues. Germline V gene lookup returns CDR1 SGHNT and CDR2 YYREEE (reference sequence). Trimming pared 4 bases from V and 5 bases from J, leaving 9 bases between. The chain's CDR3 is CASSRAEYGYTF. As DNA, the CDR3 is TGTGCCAGCAGCCGAGCTGAGTATGGCTACACCTTC.

The chain carries TRBV14 and TRBJ1-2; 10 bases map to TRBD1. V lost 3 bases to trimming and J lost 4 bases; unmatched junction nucleotides: 5. This CDR3 comprises 15 residues. Germline CDR1 is SGHDN and CDR2 is FVKESK. The CDR3 DNA reads TGTGCCAGCAGCCAGAGACAGGGGGCAATCTATGGCTACACCTTC. Its protein product is CASSQRQGAIYGYTF. Looking up the rest from reference TRBV14 and TRBJ1-2 gives the full variable domain: EAGVTQFPSHSVIEKGQTVTLRCDPISGHDNLYWYRRVMGKEIKFLLHFVKESKQDESGMPNNRFLAERTGGTYSTLKVQPAELEDSGVYFCASSQRQGAIYGYTFGSGTRLTVV.

The rearrangement uses TRBV7-9 and TRBJ1-1; D is unclear. Trimming stripped 5 bases from V and 0 bases from J, with 22 bases between. Germline CDR1 is SEHNR and CDR2 is FQNEAQ (reference sequence). The CDR3 is 18 residues long. CDR3 in amino acids: CASSQMRMGVIMNTEAFF. In DNA, the CDR3 is TGTGCCAGCAGCCAAATGAGGATGGGAGTTATTATGAACACTGAAGCTTTCTTT.

This clone occurred once. J is TRBJ2-1 and V is TRBV7-9; 9 bases fit TRBD2. The V gene's germline CDR1 is SEHNR and CDR2 FQNEAQ (reference sequence). Trimming took 0 bases from V and 16 from J; bases not matched to a gene: 4. The CDR3 consists of 12 residues. CDR3 region: CASSLAAGLAFF. The CDR3, as DNA: TGTGCCAGCAGCTTAGCGGCGGGACTAGCCTTCTTC.

This clone has ten or more counts. The chain carries TRBV6-5 and TRBJ2-5; D possibly corresponds to TRBD2 (7 bases). The CDR3 extends over 16 amino acids. Trimming left V 1 base short and J 4 bases short, with 16 bases between. Looked up from germline, CDR1 is MNHEY and CDR2 is SVGAGI. CDR3 bases: TGTGCCAGCAGTTACTTAGGGGGGGTCGGGGTAGAGACCCAGTACTTC. Translated: CASSYLGGVGVETQYF.

The genes are TRBV28 and TRBJ2-5; 9 nucleotides match TRBD1. V trimming: 6 bases; J trimming: 5 bases; junction bases outside the gene matches: 10. This CDR3 spans 15 amino acids. Per germline, CDR1 MDHEN and CDR2 SYDVKM. For the CDR3, the DNA is TGTGCCAGCAGGGGAGACAGGGGGGTTGTGGAGACCCAGTACTTC. This translates into CASRGDRGVVETQYF. Drawing the rest from reference TRBV28 and TRBJ2-5, the complete variable domain is DVKVTQSSRYLVKRTGEKVFLECVQDMDHENMFWYRQDPGLGLRLIYFSYDVKMKEKGDIPEGYSVSREKKERFSLILESASTNQTSMYLCASRGDRGVVETQYFGPGTRLLVL.

This clone was observed a handful of times. This chain links TRBV7-9 with TRBJ1-1; 12 bases align to TRBD1. The germline V gene encodes CDR1 SEHNR and CDR2 FQNEAQ (reference sequence). J gave up 5 bases and V 5 bases, and 9 bases lay outside the gene matches. The CDR3 extends over 16 amino acids. The CDR3 spells CASSGRDRGRGTEAFF. The CDR3 DNA sequence: TGTGCCAGCAGCGGCCGGGACAGGGGGCGTGGGACTGAAGCTTTCTTT.

The V gene is TRBV5-4, the J gene TRBJ2-5; 8 bases match TRBD2. Per germline, CDR1 SGHNT and CDR2 YYREEE (reference sequence). The CDR3 spans 16 residues. V lost 1 base to trimming and J lost 3 bases; unmatched junction nucleotides: 8. CDR3 amino acids: CASSLSGGARKETQYF. For the CDR3, the DNA is TGTGCCAGCAGCTTGTCGGGGGGGGCGCGGAAAGAGACCCAGTACTTC.

The genes are TRBV28 and TRBJ1-4; TRBD1 matches at 12 bases. The CDR3 runs to 14 residues. J gave up 8 bases and V 5 bases, and 3 bases lay outside the gene matches. CDR1 is MDHEN and CDR2 is SYDVKM in the germline V gene. CDR3 residues: CASSTGTGGEKLFF. CDR3 coding DNA: TGTGCCAGCAGTACCGGGACAGGGGGCGAAAAACTGTTTTTT.

The chain carries TRBV24-1 and TRBJ2-5, with D perhaps TRBD2 (7 bases). CDR3 size: 15 residues. V lost 5 bases, J lost 5 bases, and 17 bases lay in between. Germline lookup yields CDR1 KGHDR and CDR2 SFDVKD. The CDR3 here is CATSAPGGRGETQYF. The CDR3 region has the DNA TGTGCCACCAGTGCGCCCGGGGGGCGCGGGGAGACCCAGTACTTC.

This clone has more than one count but fewer than ten. The chain joins TRBV10-3 to TRBJ1-6, with 8 bases matching TRBD1. J was trimmed by 10 bases and V by 4 bases; bases with no gene match: 6. The CDR3 loop spans 14 amino acids. CDR1 is ENHRY and CDR2 is SYGVKD in the germline V gene. The CDR3 DNA follows: TGTGCCATCAGTGCTGGGACAGGTGAATCACCCCTCCACTTT. Its protein product is CAISAGTGESPLHF.

The sample holds one count of this clone. One end of the junction fails to match germline, which may point to a read error. For the CDR3, the DNA is TGTGCCAGCTCACCGCCTAATTATGGCTACACCTTC. Translated, it gives CASSPPNYGYTF. This rearrangement joins TRBV18 to TRBJ1-2; D remains ambiguous. The CDR3 has 12 residues. Germline CDR1 is KGHSH and CDR2 is LQKENI.

This clone showed up just a few times. The chain couples TRBV6-5 to TRBJ1-5, with 8 positions matching TRBD1. Losses at the gene ends were 8 bases for V and 7 bases for J; bases not matched to a gene: 4. This CDR3 region has 12 residues. Germline V gene sequence: CDR1 MNHEY, CDR2 SVGAGI. The CDR3 nucleotides are TGTGCCAGCTGGACAGGGCGCCAGCCCCAGCATTTT. This gives the protein CASWTGRQPQHF.

This clone has a handful of counts. J is TRBJ1-4 and V is TRBV7-2, with 8 bases lining up with TRBD1. The CDR3 totals 15 residues. Germline CDR1 reads SGHTA; CDR2 reads FQGNSA. Losses at the gene ends were 5 bases for V and 6 bases for J; bases not matched to a gene: 8. CDR3 protein: CASSADTDRDEKLFF. Here the CDR3 DNA reads TGTGCCAGCAGCGCGGACACGGACAGGGATGAAAAACTGTTTTTT.

Details on this clone: The same CDR3 also results from other DNA sequences found in this sample. The J gene is TRBJ2-5, the V gene TRBV3-1 (or the pseudogene TRBV3-2); 10 nucleotides line up with TRBD2. Per germline, CDR1 LGHDT and CDR2 YNNKEL (reference sequence). The trim removed 6 bases at V and 3 bases at J, leaving 4 bases unmatched. This CDR3 has 14 amino acids. CDR3 bases: TGTGCCAGCAGTCCTAGCGGGGGAAAAGAGACCCAGTACTTC. Amino acid sequence: CASSPSGGKETQYF.

The chain links TRBV12-3 or TRBV12-4 to TRBJ2-1; TRBD1 matches 9 bases. The V gene end was trimmed by 3 bases and the J gene end by 7 bases; junction bases not matched to a gene: 1. The CDR3 has 13 amino acids. Here the CDR3 DNA reads TGTGCCAGCAGTTTTGGACAGGGGAATGAGCAGTTCTTC. Protein sequence: CASSFGQGNEQFF.

The sample holds a few counts of this clone. The chain couples TRBV30 to TRBJ2-7, with 7 bases lining up with TRBD1. V shed 3 bases and J 2 bases; nucleotides not matched to a gene: 4. The CDR3 runs to 13 residues. Germline V gene sequence: CDR1 GTSNPN, CDR2 SVGIG (reference sequence). In DNA form, the CDR3 reads TGTGCCTGGAGGAAAACAGGGGCCTACGAGCAGTACTTC. Protein: CAWRKTGAYEQYF.